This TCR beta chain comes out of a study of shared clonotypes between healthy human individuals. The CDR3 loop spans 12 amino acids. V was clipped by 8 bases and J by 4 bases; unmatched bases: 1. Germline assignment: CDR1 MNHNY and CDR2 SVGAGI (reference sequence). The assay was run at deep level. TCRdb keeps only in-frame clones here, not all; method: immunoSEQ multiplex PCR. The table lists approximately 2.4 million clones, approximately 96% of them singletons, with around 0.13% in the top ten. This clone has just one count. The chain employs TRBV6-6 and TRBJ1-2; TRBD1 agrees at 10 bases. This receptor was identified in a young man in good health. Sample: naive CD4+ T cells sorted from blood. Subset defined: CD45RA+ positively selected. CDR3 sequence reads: CASRDRGYGYTF. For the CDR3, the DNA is TGTGCCAGCCGGGACAGGGGCTATGGCTACACCTTC.